This T cell receptor (beta chain) was captured in a study of CD8 T cells in Susac syndrome. This clonotype was counted once. CDR3 length equals 15 residues. J gave up 6 bases and V 2 bases, and 10 bases lay outside the gene matches. Germline V gene lookup returns CDR1 MNHEY and CDR2 SVGEGT. The authors reverse transcribed 0.5 to 1 ug RNA with random hexamers. One entry per CDR3 protein, called by TCRdb with MiXCR from the immunoSEQ multiplex PCR reads. The sample records 400,000 to 550,000 distinct CDR3 sequences, approximately 85% being singletons. Material for sequencing was CD8+ T cells from PBMCs. The clonotype was recovered from a human donor with multiple sclerosis. The chain joins TRBV6-2 or TRBV6-3 to TRBJ2-7; 7 bases fit TRBD1. As DNA, the CDR3 is TGTGCCAGCAGTTACGCGACCCCGACAGGGCCCGAGCAGTACTTC. This encodes CASSYATPTGPEQYF.